One sample yielded the 5 T cell receptor beta chains listed below, sequenced in a study of blood T cell repertoires in COVID-19. TCRdb's copy holds only in-frame clones and misses some; the assay was immunoSEQ multiplex PCR. The sample holds around 300,000 clones, 70% to 90% seen once. The sample was peripheral blood. These receptors were taken from a woman aged 70-85 years with acute or convalescent COVID-19.

The chain uses TRBV5-6 and TRBJ2-4, with 9 bases matching TRBD2. The CDR3 contains 18 residues. Unmatched junction bases numbered 10, after V lost 2 bases and J lost 1 base. Germline V CDR1 and CDR2: SGHDT, YYEEEE. The CDR3 DNA is TGTGCCAGCAGCTTCGTAAATGTAGCGGGGGTTGCCAAAAACATTCAGTACTTC. Its translation is CASSFVNVAGVAKNIQYF.

The V and J genes are TRBV19 and TRBJ1-1; D unresolved. V shed 3 bases and J shed 5 bases, with 10 bases lying between them. Germline lookup yields CDR1 LNHDA and CDR2 SQIVND (reference sequence). The CDR3 covers 13 residues. The CDR3 bases are TGTGCCAGTAGTATTGTAGCGAGGACTGAAGCTTTCTTT. This gives the protein CASSIVARTEAFF.

This clone occurred once. The chain recombines TRBV2 with TRBJ1-1; D is unresolved. Trimming stripped 10 bases from V and 0 bases from J, with 6 bases between. The CDR3 contains 11 residues. Germline V gives CDR1 SNHLY, CDR2 FYNNEI. The CDR3 region has the DNA TGTGCCACAGCGTTGAACACTGAAGCTTTCTTT. It codes for CATALNTEAFF. Filled out from reference TRBV2 and TRBJ1-1, the complete variable domain reads EPEVTQTPSHQVTQMGQEVILRCVPISNHLYFYWYRQILGQKVEFLVSFYNNEISEKSEIFDDQFSVERPDGSNFTLKIRSTKLEDSAMYFCATALNTEAFFGQGTRLTVV.

CDR3 amino acids: CASSGQFDTEAFF. CDR3 DNA sequence: TGTGCCAGCAGTGGACAGTTTGACACTGAAGCTTTCTTT. The V call is TRBV2, the J call TRBJ1-1; TRBD1 is a possible D gene (5 bases). Germline loops: CDR1 SNHLY, CDR2 FYNNEI. The V end was cut by 4 bases, the J end by 3 bases, with 9 bases between. The CDR3 consists of 13 residues.

V usage is TRBV5-1 and J usage is TRBJ2-2; D is undetermined. V was cut by 0 bases and J by 6 bases, with 9 bases left in between. The germline CDR1 and CDR2 sequences are SGHRS and YFSETQ. CDR3 length: 14 residues. The chain's CDR3 is CASSLAHSPGELFF. The CDR3 DNA sequence: TGCGCCAGCAGCTTGGCACATTCACCCGGGGAGCTGTTTTTT.